These T cell receptor beta chains were read from a single sample in a study of blood T cell repertoires in COVID-19. Sequencing was performed with immunoSEQ multiplex PCR; in TCRdb, only in-frame clones are kept and a portion is missing. The profile shows approximately 140,000 clones, roughly 90% of them singletons. What was sequenced was PBMCs or T cells enriched from blood (not recorded which). All receptors derive from a woman in her forties or fifties who had recovered from COVID-19. Both conserved end residues are part of each CDR3. The D gene is left open where the match is weak. Clone size appears in some rows only: once, few, many, or a class for an expanded clone.

v_call: TRBV7-8; j_call: TRBJ2-7; d_call: TRBD1; clone_size: NA; cdr3_nt: TGTGCCAGCAGCCAAGGACAGGGAGTCCCCCACGAGCAGTACTTC; cdr3_aa: CASSQGQGVPHEQYF
v_call: TRBV20-1; j_call: TRBJ1-1; d_call: NA; clone_size: NA; cdr3_nt: TGCAGTGCCAAAGCGAACACTGAAGCTTTCTTT; cdr3_aa: CSAKANTEAFF
v_call: TRBV7-2; j_call: TRBJ1-1; d_call: TRBD1; clone_size: NA; cdr3_nt: TGTGCCAGCAGCTTGGGACAGGGTAACACTGAAGCTTTCTTT; cdr3_aa: CASSLGQGNTEAFF
v_call: TRBV7-2; j_call: TRBJ1-1; d_call: TRBD1; clone_size: few; cdr3_nt: TGTGCCAGCAGCCTCTCCCCGGGACAGCTTATGAACACTGAAGCTTTCTTT; cdr3_aa: CASSLSPGQLMNTEAFF
v_call: TRBV5-4; j_call: TRBJ2-1; d_call: TRBD2; clone_size: NA; cdr3_nt: TGTGCCAGCAGCAACCATCGACTGGGAGGGTCGAATGAGCAGTTCTTC; cdr3_aa: CASSNHRLGGSNEQFF
v_call: TRBV14; j_call: TRBJ1-1; d_call: NA; clone_size: once; cdr3_nt: TGTGCCAGCAGCCTTGGGCAGTCGGCTTTCTTT; cdr3_aa: CASSLGQSAFF
v_call: TRBV10-3; j_call: TRBJ1-1; d_call: NA; clone_size: NA; cdr3_nt: TGTGCCATCAGTGGGGGTCAGGGTGAAGCTTTCTTT; cdr3_aa: CAISGGQGEAFF
v_call: TRBV19; j_call: TRBJ1-6; d_call: TRBD1; clone_size: NA; cdr3_nt: TGTGCCAGTCGCTCTCGGGACAGGGGGTCACCCCTCCACTTT; cdr3_aa: CASRSRDRGSPLHF
v_call: TRBV5-1; j_call: TRBJ2-7; d_call: TRBD1; clone_size: NA; cdr3_nt: TGCGCCAGCAGCTTGGATACAGGGGCCGAGCAGTACTTC; cdr3_aa: CASSLDTGAEQYF
v_call: TRBV11-2; j_call: TRBJ1-3; d_call: NA; clone_size: NA; cdr3_nt: TGTGCCAGCACCCCCGGTAACACCATATATTTT; cdr3_aa: CASTPGNTIYF
v_call: TRBV6-1; j_call: TRBJ2-3; d_call: TRBD2; clone_size: NA; cdr3_nt: TGTGCCAGCAGTGATGGGGAGAGCGGGGCGGATACGCAGTATTTT; cdr3_aa: CASSDGESGADTQYF
v_call: TRBV19; j_call: TRBJ1-2; d_call: TRBD1; clone_size: NA; cdr3_nt: TGTGCCAGTAGTAGAAGGACAGGGTCCGGCTACACCTTC; cdr3_aa: CASSRRTGSGYTF
v_call: TRBV19; j_call: TRBJ1-5; d_call: NA; clone_size: NA; cdr3_nt: TGTGCCAGTAGTACCCTTGGGGGGCGGGGGCAGCCCCAGCATTTT; cdr3_aa: CASSTLGGRGQPQHF
v_call: TRBV29-1; j_call: TRBJ2-7; d_call: TRBD1; clone_size: NA; cdr3_nt: TGCAGCGTTGGAGGGACAGGCGATTCCTACGAGCAGTACTTC; cdr3_aa: CSVGGTGDSYEQYF
v_call: TRBV5-1; j_call: TRBJ2-1; d_call: TRBD2; clone_size: NA; cdr3_nt: TGCGCCAGCAGCTTCAGAAGCGGGGGCCTGGGAGGAGATGAGCAGTTCTTC; cdr3_aa: CASSFRSGGLGGDEQFF
v_call: TRBV5-1; j_call: TRBJ1-1; d_call: TRBD1; clone_size: NA; cdr3_nt: TGCGCCAGCAGCTCTTGGACAGGGGGCGCAGGCACTGAAGCTTTCTTT; cdr3_aa: CASSSWTGGAGTEAFF
v_call: TRBV21-1; j_call: TRBJ2-4; d_call: NA; clone_size: NA; cdr3_nt: TGTGCCAGCAGCAAAGAACCGACAGAGCTAGCCAAAAACATTCAGTACTTC; cdr3_aa: CASSKEPTELAKNIQYF
v_call: TRBV25-1; j_call: TRBJ2-5; d_call: TRBD1; clone_size: NA; cdr3_nt: TGTGCCAGTCAAACAACGACAGGGGGGTCCAGGTGGACCCAGTACTTC; cdr3_aa: CASQTTTGGSRWTQYF
v_call: TRBV18; j_call: TRBJ2-4; d_call: NA; clone_size: NA; cdr3_nt: TGTGCCAGCTCACCCGGACAAAATACAAACATTCAGTACTTC; cdr3_aa: CASSPGQNTNIQYF
v_call: TRBV11-1; j_call: TRBJ1-1; d_call: NA; clone_size: NA; cdr3_nt: TGTGCCAGCGGCACCGGGGGAGGGACTGAAGCTTTCTTT; cdr3_aa: CASGTGGGTEAFF
v_call: TRBV14; j_call: TRBJ1-1; d_call: NA; clone_size: NA; cdr3_nt: TGTGCCAGCAGCCGGTTCGGGAAGGCGGCTGAAGCTTTCTTT; cdr3_aa: CASSRFGKAAEAFF
v_call: TRBV9; j_call: TRBJ2-7; d_call: NA; clone_size: NA; cdr3_nt: TGTGCCAGCAGCCGGAGGGGAGCCTACGAGCAGTACTTC; cdr3_aa: CASSRRGAYEQYF
v_call: TRBV5-1; j_call: TRBJ2-7; d_call: NA; clone_size: once; cdr3_nt: TGCGCCAGCAGCTTGGGGCAGGGGATGTCCGAGCAGTACTTC; cdr3_aa: CASSLGQGMSEQYF
v_call: TRBV5-1; j_call: TRBJ2-5; d_call: NA; clone_size: NA; cdr3_nt: TGCGCCAGCAGCTTGGCGTGGGCCGGTCGAGAGACCCAGTACTTC; cdr3_aa: CASSLAWAGRETQYF
v_call: TRBV5-4; j_call: TRBJ1-1; d_call: NA; clone_size: NA; cdr3_nt: TGTGCCAGCAGCTTTGAGGGTGTCACTGAAGCTTTCTTT; cdr3_aa: CASSFEGVTEAFF
v_call: TRBV7-2; j_call: TRBJ2-7; d_call: TRBD1; clone_size: NA; cdr3_nt: TGTGCCAGCAGCCCCAACAGGGGATTCAAGCAGTACTTC; cdr3_aa: CASSPNRGFKQYF
v_call: TRBV7-2; j_call: TRBJ1-1; d_call: NA; clone_size: NA; cdr3_nt: TGTGCCAGCAGCTTCCCCCTTAGGAGAACTGAAGCTTTCTTT; cdr3_aa: CASSFPLRRTEAFF
v_call: TRBV7-9; j_call: TRBJ1-2; d_call: NA; clone_size: NA; cdr3_nt: TGTGCCAGCAGCTTAGGCGTGGGGCAGGATCTCTATGGCTACACCTTC; cdr3_aa: CASSLGVGQDLYGYTF
v_call: TRBV5-1; j_call: TRBJ1-1; d_call: NA; clone_size: NA; cdr3_nt: TGCGCCAGCAGCTGGACGGGGGAGGGCACTGAAGCTTTCTTT; cdr3_aa: CASSWTGEGTEAFF
v_call: TRBV19; j_call: TRBJ2-3; d_call: TRBD2; clone_size: NA; cdr3_nt: TGTGCCAGTAGTCGGACTAGCGGGGTTTCCTATACGCAGTATTTT; cdr3_aa: CASSRTSGVSYTQYF
v_call: TRBV5-6; j_call: TRBJ1-4; d_call: TRBD1; clone_size: NA; cdr3_nt: TGTGCCAGCAGCCAAGGGACAGGGCTCGGGGAAAAACTGTTTTTT; cdr3_aa: CASSQGTGLGEKLFF
v_call: TRBV7-6; j_call: TRBJ2-2; d_call: NA; clone_size: NA; cdr3_nt: TGTGCCAGCAGCTTAGCGAATGGGGGCAGGAGCGGGGAGCTGTTTTTT; cdr3_aa: CASSLANGGRSGELFF
v_call: TRBV7-8; j_call: TRBJ1-2; d_call: TRBD1; clone_size: NA; cdr3_nt: TGTGCCAGCAGCGGGTACAGGGGGCCGGCCGAGTTCGGCTACACCTTC; cdr3_aa: CASSGYRGPAEFGYTF
v_call: TRBV6-5; j_call: TRBJ1-1; d_call: NA; clone_size: NA; cdr3_nt: TGTGCCAGCAGTTACCCACAGGCTCCAGAAGCTTTCTTT; cdr3_aa: CASSYPQAPEAFF
v_call: TRBV4-1; j_call: TRBJ2-2; d_call: NA; clone_size: NA; cdr3_nt: TGCGCCAGCAGCCTTTCTTTAGGGGCGAACACCGGGGAGCTGTTTTTT; cdr3_aa: CASSLSLGANTGELFF
v_call: TRBV7-6; j_call: TRBJ2-3; d_call: NA; clone_size: NA; cdr3_nt: TGTGCCAGCAGCTTAGGACTGAGCACAGATACGCAGTATTTT; cdr3_aa: CASSLGLSTDTQYF
v_call: TRBV11-3; j_call: TRBJ2-3; d_call: NA; clone_size: NA; cdr3_nt: TGTGCCAGCAGCTCTATGGCAGATACGCAGTATTTT; cdr3_aa: CASSSMADTQYF